A single sample gave rise to the 22 T cell receptor beta chains below, sequenced in a study of blood T cell repertoires in COVID-19. Assay used: immunoSEQ multiplex PCR; TCRdb lists only in-frame clones, some missing. In the table there are 200,000 or so clones, roughly 84% of which are singletons. Sample: PBMCs or T cells enriched from blood (not recorded which). Source of these receptors: a man under 40 in a cohort exposed to, infected with or recovered from COVID-19 (not recorded which).

CDR3 in DNA: TGTGCCAGCAGCCTCACCGGGACAGGGGGCCGGACTGAAGCTTTCTTT. Its protein is CASSLTGTGGRTEAFF. This chain joins TRBV25-1 and TRBJ1-1, with 12 bases identical to TRBD1. The CDR3 extends over 16 amino acids. The germline V gene encodes CDR1 MGHDK and CDR2 SYGVNS. Trimming removed 6 bases from V and 5 bases from J; junction bases left unmatched: 10.

This clone was seen only a few times. Written as DNA, the CDR3 is TGTGCCACCAGCAGGACAGGGGGCCGTGCTTTCTTT. It is translated as CATSRTGGRAFF. The chain uses TRBV15 and TRBJ1-1, with 10 nucleotides matching TRBD1. Germline V gene data show CDR1 as LNHNV and CDR2 as YYDKDF (reference sequence). V was clipped by 3 bases and J by 11 bases; unmatched bases: 3. This CDR3 is built from 12 residues.

CDR3 nucleotide sequence: TGTGCCAGTAGTTTACTCGGGAGCGGGATCGAGCAGTACTTC. It encodes CASSLLGSGIEQYF. The rearrangement joins TRBV19 to TRBJ2-7; the match to TRBD2 covers 7 bases. The CDR3 is 14 residues long. V shed 5 bases and J 6 bases; nucleotides not matched to a gene: 10. Germline V gene lookup returns CDR1 LNHDA and CDR2 SQIVND (reference sequence).

The CDR3 is CASSFPVGSGKSSYEQYF. CDR3 coding DNA: TGTGCCAGCAGTTTCCCAGTGGGTAGCGGGAAGTCCTCCTACGAGCAGTACTTC. This chain joins TRBV28 and TRBJ2-7, with 8 positions matching TRBD2. Germline lookup yields CDR1 MDHEN and CDR2 SYDVKM. The V gene end was trimmed by 3 bases and the J gene end by 0 bases; junction bases not matched to a gene: 13. CDR3 length: 18 residues.

This clone was seen once. CDR3 DNA sequence: TGTGCCAGCAGCTTGGGGCTAGCGGGATGGGCAGATACGCAGTATTTT. Translated, it gives CASSLGLAGWADTQYF. The chain carries TRBV5-4 and TRBJ2-3; 9 nucleotides agree with TRBD2. The CDR3 totals 16 residues. The germline CDR1 and CDR2 sequences are SGHNT and YYREEE (reference sequence). After removal of 0 bases from V and 4 bases from J, the junction contained 6 bases not matched to a gene.

This chain uses TRBV7-9 with TRBJ2-1, with TRBD1 identical over 9 bases. V was clipped by 3 bases and J by 4 bases; unmatched bases: 4. The germline V gene has CDR1 SEHNR and CDR2 FQNEAQ (reference sequence). This CDR3 has 15 residues. The CDR3 region is CASSFGQGSYNEQFF. CDR3 nucleotides: TGTGCCAGCAGCTTCGGACAGGGGTCATACAATGAGCAGTTCTTC.

CDR3: CASSHRQGARGNEQFF. In DNA, the CDR3 is TGTGCCAGCAGCCACAGACAGGGGGCGCGTGGTAATGAGCAGTTCTTC. The V call is TRBV7-9, the J call TRBJ2-1; 10 nucleotides align to TRBD1. Germline trimming cut 5 bases from V and 7 bases from J; bases unmatched to any gene: 11. This CDR3 comprises 16 residues. In germline, CDR1 is SEHNR, CDR2 FQNEAQ (reference sequence).

This clone has just one count. The gene calls are TRBV27 and TRBJ2-1; 7 bases fit TRBD2. The trim removed 0 bases at V and 4 bases at J, leaving 6 bases unmatched. The CDR3 loop spans 16 amino acids. Germline V CDR1 and CDR2: MNHEY, SMNVEV (reference sequence). CDR3 nucleotide sequence: TGTGCCAGCAGTTTATCGCGGCGGGAGTGGTACAATGAGCAGTTCTTC. Amino acids: CASSLSRREWYNEQFF.

This chain uses TRBV29-1 with TRBJ1-1, with D possibly being TRBD1 (5 bases). V lost 6 bases to trimming and J lost 3 bases, with 14 bases between them. This CDR3 comprises 13 residues. Looked up from germline, CDR1 is SQVTM and CDR2 is ANQGSEA. This chain's CDR3 is CSVGLGVYTEAFF. The DNA of the CDR3 is TGCAGCGTGGGACTCGGGGTGTACACTGAAGCTTTCTTT.

V is TRBV10-3 and J is TRBJ2-2; maybe TRBD1 (6 bases). Trimming shortened V by 8 bases and J by 4 bases, and 11 bases separated the two germline ends. CDR1 and CDR2 (germline): ENHRY, SYGVKD. The CDR3 covers 13 residues. CDR3 sequence (DNA): TGTGCCATCCAGGGGAGCGCCACCGGGGAGCTGTTTTTT. Residues: CAIQGSATGELFF.

The CDR3 DNA reads as TGTGCCAGCAGTGGGGGACAGGGTGTCGGCTACACCTTC. This encodes CASSGGQGVGYTF. The chain couples TRBV2 to TRBJ1-2, with TRBD1 matching 9 bases. Germline V CDR1 and CDR2: SNHLY, FYNNEI. The CDR3 has 13 residues. The junction had 5 bases not matched to a gene; V was cut back by 4 bases and J by 8 bases.

J is TRBJ2-7 and V is TRBV10-3; maybe TRBD1 (6 bases). V shed 6 bases and J shed 1 base, with 10 bases lying between them. The CDR3 consists of 13 residues. Germline CDR1 and CDR2: ENHRY and SYGVKD. The DNA of the CDR3 is TGTGCCATCAGGGGACATTCATCCTACGAGCAGTACTTC. Protein sequence: CAIRGHSSYEQYF.

This sequence joins TRBV7-2 and TRBJ1-1; 12 bases are shared with TRBD1. CDR1 and CDR2 from the germline V gene are SGHTA and FQGNSA. This CDR3 has 14 residues. The V gene end was trimmed by 5 bases and the J gene end by 9 bases; junction bases not matched to a gene: 7. The DNA of the CDR3 is TGTGCCAGCAGCCCGGGACAGGGGGCCCTTAAAGCTTTCTTT. Translation: CASSPGQGALKAFF.

The rearrangement joins TRBV27 to TRBJ1-5; D unresolved. Germline assignment: CDR1 MNHEY and CDR2 SMNVEV (reference sequence). V shed 0 bases and J shed 4 bases, with 10 bases lying between them. CDR3 length: 15 residues. As DNA, the CDR3 is TGTGCCAGCAGTTTATCGTCTCCCCTAAATCAGCCCCAGCATTTT. Amino acids: CASSLSSPLNQPQHF.

The chain carries TRBV15 and TRBJ1-1, with a tentative D call TRBD1 (6 bases). V was cut by 0 bases and J by 3 bases, with 17 bases left in between. CDR1 is LNHNV and CDR2 is YYDKDF in the germline V gene (reference sequence). This CDR3 has 17 residues. The CDR3 bases are TGTGCCACCAGCAGAGACATAGTCACAGGGCGAGACACTGAAGCTTTCTTT. It yields the protein CATSRDIVTGRDTEAFF.

J is TRBJ1-5 and V is TRBV28, with 9 nucleotides matching TRBD1. Trimming took 6 bases from V and 8 from J; bases not matched to a gene: 11. The CDR3 has 15 amino acids. The germline gives CDR1 MDHEN, CDR2 SYDVKM. The CDR3 region has the DNA TGTGCCAGCAGCCTCCGGGACAGGGTTTTTAAGCCCCAGCATTTT. It codes for CASSLRDRVFKPQHF.

This chain links TRBV4-1 with TRBJ2-7, with D possibly TRBD2 on 6 matching bases. The CDR3 has 16 residues. Trimming pared 4 bases from V and 2 bases from J, leaving 18 bases between. Germline lookup yields CDR1 MGHRA and CDR2 YSYEKL. DNA for the CDR3: TGCGCCAGCAGCCGAGCCCCGGGACTGGATGCCTACGAGCAGTACTTC. Protein product: CASSRAPGLDAYEQYF.

The rearrangement links TRBV9 to TRBJ2-7, with 7 nucleotides matching TRBD1. Germline CDR1 reads SGDLS; CDR2 reads YYNGEE. This CDR3 has 15 residues. V dropped 4 bases and J dropped 0; count of bases not matched to a gene: 7. CDR3 amino acids: CASSPGQAFSYEQYF. The DNA for the CDR3 is TGTGCCAGCAGCCCCGGACAGGCTTTCTCCTACGAGCAGTACTTC.

The V call is TRBV6-2 or TRBV6-3, the J call TRBJ2-5; 9 positions match TRBD2. Trimming at V came to 6 bases and at J to 5 bases, leaving 13 bases not matched to a gene. The V gene's germline CDR1 is MNHEY and CDR2 SVGEGT. This CDR3 is built from 16 residues. This chain's CDR3 is CASSRPAGGRLETQYF. CDR3 in DNA: TGTGCCAGCAGCCGACCTGCGGGAGGGAGGTTGGAGACCCAGTACTTC.

This clone showed up many times. The CDR3 DNA sequence: TGTGCCATCAGTGATTGGTCCAGGGGTTCTGGAAACACCATATATTTT. Translating it yields CAISDWSRGSGNTIYF. The chain carries TRBV10-3 and TRBJ1-3; D is perhaps TRBD1 (6 bases). Germline V gene sequence: CDR1 ENHRY, CDR2 SYGVKD. The CDR3 is 16 amino acids. Trimming cost V 3 bases and J 1 base, with 13 bases left between them.

This clone has only a few counts. In nucleotides, the CDR3 is TGTGCCAGCAGCCAAGATTCCGACAGCGATCAGCCCCAGCATTTT. Translation gives CASSQDSDSDQPQHF. V gene TRBV3-1 (or the pseudogene TRBV3-2) combines with J gene TRBJ1-5; tentative D call: TRBD1 (5 bases). Trimming took 0 bases from V and 5 from J, leaving 11 bases between them. The CDR3 has 15 residues. CDR1 is LGHDT and CDR2 is YNNKEL in the germline V gene (reference sequence).

This chain links TRBV7-8 with TRBJ1-3; possibly TRBD1 for D (5 bases). The germline gives CDR1 SGHVS, CDR2 FQNEAQ. V was shortened by 5 bases and J by 2 bases, with 16 bases between the two germline ends. The CDR3 has 16 residues. DNA for the CDR3: TGTGCCAGCAGCACCGGGGGGGGAGGGACTGGAAACACCATATATTTT. Amino acids: CASSTGGGGTGNTIYF.